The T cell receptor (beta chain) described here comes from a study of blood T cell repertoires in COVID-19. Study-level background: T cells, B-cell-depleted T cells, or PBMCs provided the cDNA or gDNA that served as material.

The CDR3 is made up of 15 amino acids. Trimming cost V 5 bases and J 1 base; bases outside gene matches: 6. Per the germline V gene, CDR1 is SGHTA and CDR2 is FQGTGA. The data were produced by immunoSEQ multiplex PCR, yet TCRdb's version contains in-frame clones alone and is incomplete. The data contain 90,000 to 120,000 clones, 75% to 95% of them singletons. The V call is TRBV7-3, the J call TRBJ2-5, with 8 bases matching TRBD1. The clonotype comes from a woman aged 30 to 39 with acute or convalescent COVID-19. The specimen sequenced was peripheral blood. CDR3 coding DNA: TGTGCCAGCAGCCTCCAGGGACAGGCCCAAGAGACCCAGTACTTC. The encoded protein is CASSLQGQAQETQYF.